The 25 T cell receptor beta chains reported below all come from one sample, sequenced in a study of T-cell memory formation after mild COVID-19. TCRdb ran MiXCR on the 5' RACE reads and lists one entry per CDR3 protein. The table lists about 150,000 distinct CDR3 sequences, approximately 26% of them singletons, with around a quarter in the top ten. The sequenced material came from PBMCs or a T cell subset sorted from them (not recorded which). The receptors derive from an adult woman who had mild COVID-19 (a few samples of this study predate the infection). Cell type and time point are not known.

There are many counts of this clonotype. This CDR3 is CSARNTRGTEAFF. The CDR3 DNA reads TGCAGTGCTAGAAACACCAGGGGTACTGAAGCTTTCTTT. J is TRBJ1-1 and V is TRBV20-1; perhaps TRBD1 as D (6 bases). Germline V gives CDR1 DFQATT, CDR2 SNEGSKA (reference sequence). V lost 2 bases and J lost 5, with 12 bases in between. The CDR3 is 13 residues long.

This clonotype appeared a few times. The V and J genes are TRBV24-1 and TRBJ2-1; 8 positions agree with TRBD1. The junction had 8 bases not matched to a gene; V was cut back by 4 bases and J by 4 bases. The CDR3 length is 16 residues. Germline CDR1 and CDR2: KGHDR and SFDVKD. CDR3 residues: CATSEADRDLYNEQFF. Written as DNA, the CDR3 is TGTGCCACCAGTGAGGCGGACAGGGATTTATACAATGAGCAGTTCTTC.

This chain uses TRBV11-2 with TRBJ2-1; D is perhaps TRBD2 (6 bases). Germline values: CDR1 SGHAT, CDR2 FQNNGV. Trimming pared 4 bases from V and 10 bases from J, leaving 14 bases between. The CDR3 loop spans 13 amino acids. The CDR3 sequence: CASSSTGRGEQFF. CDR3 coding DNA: TGTGCCAGCAGCTCCACGGGGCGGGGCGAGCAGTTCTTC.

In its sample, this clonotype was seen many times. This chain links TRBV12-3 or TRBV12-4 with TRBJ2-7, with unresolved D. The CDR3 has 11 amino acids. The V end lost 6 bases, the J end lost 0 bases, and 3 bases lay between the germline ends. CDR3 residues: CASSHSYEQYF. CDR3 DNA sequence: TGTGCCAGCAGCCACTCCTACGAGCAGTACTTC.

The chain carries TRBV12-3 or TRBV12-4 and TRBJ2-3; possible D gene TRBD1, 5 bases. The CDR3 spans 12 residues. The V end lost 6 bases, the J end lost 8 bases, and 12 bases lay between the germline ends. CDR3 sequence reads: CASRAGHGTQYF. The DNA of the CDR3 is TGTGCCAGCAGGGCAGGGCACGGTACGCAGTATTTT.

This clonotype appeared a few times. DNA of the CDR3: TGCGCCAGCAGCCTGGCCCCCACTAGTGGGAGCACAGATACGCAGTATTTT. Translated, it gives CASSLAPTSGSTDTQYF. J is TRBJ2-3 and V is TRBV4-1, with a possible D match to TRBD2 (5 bases). The ends were cut back, 4 bases at V and 0 bases at J, with 17 bases in the middle. This CDR3 region has 17 residues. Per the germline V gene, CDR1 is MGHRA and CDR2 is YSYEKL.

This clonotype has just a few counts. The CDR3 DNA reads TGCAGTGCCACTCCGGGACTAGCGGGGGAGGATGAGCAGTTCTTC. Translation gives CSATPGLAGEDEQFF. The V and J genes are TRBV20-1 and TRBJ2-1, with 14 bases that match TRBD2. V shed 6 bases, J shed 8 bases, and the junction held 9 bases outside the gene matches. This CDR3 region has 15 residues. Germline CDR1 reads DFQATT; CDR2 reads SNEGSKA (reference sequence).

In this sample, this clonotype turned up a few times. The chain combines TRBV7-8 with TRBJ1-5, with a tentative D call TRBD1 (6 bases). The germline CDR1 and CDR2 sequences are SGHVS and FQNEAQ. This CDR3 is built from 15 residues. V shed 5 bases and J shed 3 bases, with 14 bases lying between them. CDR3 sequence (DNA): TGTGCCAGCAGCCCGACACGGGGGCCCAATCAGCCCCAGCATTTT. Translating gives CASSPTRGPNQPQHF.

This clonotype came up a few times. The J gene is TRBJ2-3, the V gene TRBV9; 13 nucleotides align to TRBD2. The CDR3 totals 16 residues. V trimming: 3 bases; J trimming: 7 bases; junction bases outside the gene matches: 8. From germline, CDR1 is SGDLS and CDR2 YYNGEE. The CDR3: CASSAGLAGAGNTQYF. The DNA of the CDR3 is TGTGCCAGCAGCGCCGGACTAGCGGGGGCGGGGAATACGCAGTATTTT.

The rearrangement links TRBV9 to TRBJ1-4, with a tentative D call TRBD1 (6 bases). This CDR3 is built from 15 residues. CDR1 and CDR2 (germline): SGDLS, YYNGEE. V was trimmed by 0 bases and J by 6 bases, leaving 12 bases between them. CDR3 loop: CASSVDEGGHEKLFF. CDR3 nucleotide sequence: TGTGCCAGCAGCGTAGACGAGGGGGGCCATGAAAAACTGTTTTTT.

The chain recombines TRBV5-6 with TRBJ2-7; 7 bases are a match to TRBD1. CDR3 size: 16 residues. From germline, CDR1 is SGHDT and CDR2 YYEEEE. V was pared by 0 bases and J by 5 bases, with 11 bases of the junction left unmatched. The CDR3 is CASSLEQGTPWDEQYF. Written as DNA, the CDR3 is TGTGCCAGCAGCTTGGAACAGGGGACCCCTTGGGACGAGCAGTACTTC.

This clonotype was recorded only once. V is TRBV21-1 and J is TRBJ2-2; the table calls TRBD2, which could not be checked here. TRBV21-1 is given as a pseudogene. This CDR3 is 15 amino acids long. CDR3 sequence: CASSGRIRNTGELFF. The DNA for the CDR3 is TGTGCCAGCAGCGGGAGGATCCGGAACACCGGGGAGCTGTTTTTT.

CDR3 nucleotides: TGTGCCACCAGTGATGATGGGATTACCTACAATGAGCAGTTCTTC. Translating it yields CATSDDGITYNEQFF. The chain employs TRBV24-1 and TRBJ2-1; D unresolved. Trimming took 3 bases from V and 2 from J, leaving 10 bases between them. Per the germline V gene, CDR1 is KGHDR and CDR2 is SFDVKD. The CDR3 contains 15 residues.

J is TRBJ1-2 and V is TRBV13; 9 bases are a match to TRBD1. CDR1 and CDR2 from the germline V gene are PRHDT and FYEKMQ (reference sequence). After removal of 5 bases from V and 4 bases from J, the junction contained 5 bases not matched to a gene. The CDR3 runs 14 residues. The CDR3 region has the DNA TGTGCCAGCAGCGAGGGACAGGGTGGCTATGGCTACACCTTC. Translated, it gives CASSEGQGGYGYTF.

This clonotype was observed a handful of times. CDR3 amino acids: CASSPLPSGRPFTQYF. CDR3 in DNA: TGTGCCAGCAGCCCTCTTCCAAGCGGGAGGCCGTTTACGCAGTATTTT. The V call is TRBV7-9, the J call TRBJ2-3, with 9 bases aligning to TRBD2. Trimming cost V 5 bases and J 8 bases; bases outside gene matches: 14. Germline CDR1 SEHNR, CDR2 FQNEAQ (reference sequence). The CDR3 has 16 residues.

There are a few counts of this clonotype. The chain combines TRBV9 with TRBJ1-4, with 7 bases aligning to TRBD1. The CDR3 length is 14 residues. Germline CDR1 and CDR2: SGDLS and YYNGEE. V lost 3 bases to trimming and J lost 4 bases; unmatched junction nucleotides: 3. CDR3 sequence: CASSAGGDNEKLFF. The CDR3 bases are TGTGCCAGCAGCGCAGGGGGGGATAATGAAAAACTGTTTTTT.

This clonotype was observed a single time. CDR3 amino acids: CASGDRDVTYEQYF. In DNA, the CDR3 is TGTGCCAGCGGGGACAGGGATGTTACCTACGAGCAGTACTTC. V gene TRBV3-1 combines with J gene TRBJ2-7; TRBD1 agrees at 9 bases. There are 14 residues in the CDR3. V trimming: 8 bases; J trimming: 2 bases; junction bases outside the gene matches: 7. The germline V gene has CDR1 LGHDT and CDR2 YNNKEL (reference sequence).

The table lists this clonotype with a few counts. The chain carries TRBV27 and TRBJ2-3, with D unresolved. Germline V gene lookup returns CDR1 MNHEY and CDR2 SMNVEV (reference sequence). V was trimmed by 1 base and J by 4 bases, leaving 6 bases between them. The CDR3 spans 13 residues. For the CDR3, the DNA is TGTGCCAGCAGTTTATTGGGCCCAGATACGCAGTATTTT. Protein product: CASSLLGPDTQYF.

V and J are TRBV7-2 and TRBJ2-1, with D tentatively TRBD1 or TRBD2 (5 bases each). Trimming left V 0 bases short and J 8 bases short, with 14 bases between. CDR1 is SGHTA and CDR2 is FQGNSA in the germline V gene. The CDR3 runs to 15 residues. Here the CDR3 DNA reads TGTGCCAGCAGCTTAGCAGTGGGGACCAGACATGAGCAGTTCTTC. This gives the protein CASSLAVGTRHEQFF.

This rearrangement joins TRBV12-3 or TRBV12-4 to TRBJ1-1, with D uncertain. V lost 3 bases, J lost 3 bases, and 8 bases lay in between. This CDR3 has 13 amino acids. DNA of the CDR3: TGTGCCAGCAGTTTTTACGGGGACACTGAAGCTTTCTTT. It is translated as CASSFYGDTEAFF.

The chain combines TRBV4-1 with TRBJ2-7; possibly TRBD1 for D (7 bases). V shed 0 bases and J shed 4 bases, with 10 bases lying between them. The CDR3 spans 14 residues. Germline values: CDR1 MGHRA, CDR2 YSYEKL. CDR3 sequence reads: CASSQDRGAYEQYF. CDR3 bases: TGCGCCAGCAGCCAAGACAGGGGGGCTTACGAGCAGTACTTC.

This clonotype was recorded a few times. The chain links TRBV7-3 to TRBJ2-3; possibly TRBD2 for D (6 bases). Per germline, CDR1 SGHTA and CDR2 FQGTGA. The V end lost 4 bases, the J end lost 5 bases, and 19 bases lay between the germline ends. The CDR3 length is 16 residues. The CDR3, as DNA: TGTGCCAGCAGCTCCCTGGGGCGGGACGAGGTAGATACGCAGTATTTT. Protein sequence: CASSSLGRDEVDTQYF.

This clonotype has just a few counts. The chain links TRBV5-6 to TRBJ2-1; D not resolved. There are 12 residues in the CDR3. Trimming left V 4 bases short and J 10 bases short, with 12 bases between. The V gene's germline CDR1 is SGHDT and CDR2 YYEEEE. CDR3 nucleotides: TGTGCCAGCAGCGCGAGACTCGACGAGCAGTTCTTC. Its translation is CASSARLDEQFF.

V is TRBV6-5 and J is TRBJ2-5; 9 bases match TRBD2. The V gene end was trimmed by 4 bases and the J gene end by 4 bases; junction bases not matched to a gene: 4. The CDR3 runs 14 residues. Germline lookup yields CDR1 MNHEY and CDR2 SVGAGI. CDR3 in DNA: TGTGCCAGCAGTTTGCGGGAGGGCGGAGAGACCCAGTACTTC. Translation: CASSLREGGETQYF.

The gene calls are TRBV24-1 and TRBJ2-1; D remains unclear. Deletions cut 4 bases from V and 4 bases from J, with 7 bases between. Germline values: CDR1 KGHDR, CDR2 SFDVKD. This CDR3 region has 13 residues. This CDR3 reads CATSENPYNEQFF. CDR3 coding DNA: TGTGCCACCAGTGAGAATCCTTACAATGAGCAGTTCTTC.